A selection of T cell receptor beta chains follows, all from one sample in a study of breast tumors, draining lymph nodes, adjacent tissues. In TCRdb, the multiplex PCR reads were re-called with MiXCR into one record per CDR3 protein. The sample shows more than 250,000 distinct CDR3 sequences, 30% of them seen only once. Sequenced material: axillary lymph node tissue. The receptor set was obtained from a female donor with breast cancer. Some clones in this sample may be carry-over from other donors' samples. Each CDR3 is given with its conserved first and last residue. D genes are given only for firm matches. Where a row states a size, it is once, few, many or the class of an expanded clone; other rows omit it.

V: TRBV18; D: NA; J: TRBJ2-6; size: few; CDR3: CASSPRLGTTSGANVLTF
V: TRBV3-2; D: NA; J: TRBJ2-7; size: NA; CDR3: CASSQVKWVGSYEQYF
V: TRBV29-1; D: TRBD1; J: TRBJ1-2; size: NA; CDR3: CSVYTGQHSNYGYTF
V: TRBV20-1; D: NA; J: TRBJ1-3; size: NA; CDR3: CSASHPVQYGYTIYF
V: TRBV28; D: NA; J: TRBJ1-4; size: NA; CDR3: CASRGGVREKLFF
V: TRBV4-2; D: NA; J: TRBJ2-1; size: many; CDR3: CASSPHQGNEQFF
V: TRBV7-8; D: NA; J: TRBJ2-1; size: many; CDR3: CASSLSSGYNEQFF
V: TRBV10-3; D: TRBD1; J: TRBJ1-6; size: once; CDR3: CAISTGQGANSPLHF
V: TRBV12-5; D: NA; J: TRBJ2-5; size: many; CDR3: CAGGFGLKVEETQYF
V: TRBV20-1; D: NA; J: TRBJ2-1; size: many; CDR3: CSASILDWEQFF
V: TRBV12-5; D: NA; J: TRBJ2-3; size: many; CDR3: CASGQADTQYF
V: TRBV27; D: NA; J: TRBJ1-4; size: few; CDR3: CASSLWAGNEKLFF
V: TRBV29-1; D: NA; J: TRBJ2-5; size: NA; CDR3: CSGKRQDIGETQYF
V: TRBV5-5; D: NA; J: TRBJ2-2; size: few; CDR3: CASTMYSGLTNTGELFF
V: TRBV10-1; D: NA; J: TRBJ2-3; size: many; CDR3: CASSESTIGLTSTDTQYF
V: TRBV20-1; D: NA; J: TRBJ1-1; size: NA; CDR3: CSARDSKGVNTEAFF
V: TRBV20-1; D: NA; J: TRBJ2-1; size: many; CDR3: CSAFPLAGVDEQFF
V: TRBV2; D: TRBD2; J: TRBJ2-3; size: NA; CDR3: CASSEAGLAVTQYF
V: TRBV20-1; D: TRBD2; J: TRBJ2-3; size: many; CDR3: CSARGGGSVDTQYF
V: TRBV20-1; D: TRBD2; J: TRBJ2-5; size: many; CDR3: CSARTTTSGRRETQYF
V: TRBV24-1; D: TRBD1; J: TRBJ2-7; size: many; CDR3: CATSSGGSYEQYF
V: TRBV14; D: NA; J: TRBJ1-1; size: few; CDR3: CASSQDLGTEAFF
V: TRBV4-2; D: NA; J: TRBJ2-1; size: many; CDR3: CASSQPSAILREQFF
V: TRBV7-2; D: TRBD1; J: TRBJ1-4; size: many; CDR3: CASTLRTGIAEKLFF
V: TRBV5-1; D: TRBD1; J: TRBJ1-2; size: many; CDR3: CASSRPTPGTGRKSVDGYTF
V: TRBV20-1; D: NA; J: TRBJ2-3; size: many; CDR3: CSETDPRVTDTQYF
V: TRBV14; D: NA; J: TRBJ2-1; size: many; CDR3: CASSQEVATEQFF
V: TRBV18; D: NA; J: TRBJ1-2; size: few; CDR3: CASSPKSGTGYTF
V: TRBV20-1; D: NA; J: TRBJ1-2; size: many; CDR3: CSASSGATIGYTF